What follows are 11 T cell receptor beta chains derived from one specimen sequenced in a study of blood T cell repertoires in COVID-19. Sequencing used immunoSEQ multiplex PCR; TCRdb keeps in-frame clones, though not all of them. The table records 150,000 or so clones, approximately 84% of them present only once. Sequencing was performed on peripheral blood. All receptors derive from a woman aged 55-70 years with acute or convalescent COVID-19.

The V and J genes are TRBV7-3 and TRBJ2-1; D perhaps matches TRBD2 (5 bases). The CDR3 contains 16 residues. Trimming took 0 bases from V and 3 from J, leaving 12 bases between them. Germline CDR1 reads SGHTA; CDR2 reads FQGTGA. The CDR3 is CASSLTAAGSYNEQFF. Written as DNA, the CDR3 is TGTGCCAGCAGCTTAACTGCGGCGGGTAGCTACAATGAGCAGTTCTTC.

The V and J genes are TRBV19 and TRBJ2-7, with 8 bases that match TRBD2. The CDR3 has 17 residues. The V segment lost 3 bases and the J segment 6 bases; nucleotides outside the gene matches: 16. Germline V lookup: CDR1 LNHDA, CDR2 SQIVND (reference sequence). This CDR3 reads CASSISPSGRASREQYF. As DNA, the CDR3 is TGTGCCAGTAGTATTTCTCCCTCCGGGAGGGCCTCCCGCGAGCAGTACTTC.

The rearrangement uses TRBV28 and TRBJ1-5; D gene unclear. Trimming left V 5 bases short and J 8 bases short, with 10 bases between. From germline, CDR1 is MDHEN and CDR2 SYDVKM. The CDR3 extends over 12 amino acids. Here the CDR3 DNA reads TGTGCCAGCAGTCCCCCGGTTGAGCCCCAGCATTTT. It encodes CASSPPVEPQHF.

This chain joins TRBV28 and TRBJ1-1; D unresolved. Trimming cost V 10 bases and J 6 bases, with 9 bases left between them. Germline-derived CDR1 and CDR2 are MDHEN and SYDVKM. CDR3 length: 10 amino acids. The CDR3 region is CATGRAEAFF. DNA for the CDR3: TGTGCCACCGGGCGGGCTGAAGCTTTCTTT.

This sequence joins TRBV27 and TRBJ2-1; 7 positions match TRBD2. Germline CDR1 and CDR2: MNHEY and SMNVEV (reference sequence). The CDR3 consists of 16 residues. Germline trimming cut 4 bases from V and 7 bases from J; bases unmatched to any gene: 13. In DNA form, the CDR3 reads TGTGCCAGCAGTTCCGTTAGACTAGCCACAAGGAATGAGCAGTTCTTC. Encoded protein: CASSSVRLATRNEQFF.

This CDR3 reads CASRPLTGPALKLFF. The CDR3 DNA is TGTGCCAGCAGGCCATTGACAGGGCCCGCTTTAAAACTGTTTTTT. The V call is TRBV2, the J call TRBJ1-4; 7 bases match TRBD1. CDR3 size: 15 residues. Germline lookup yields CDR1 SNHLY and CDR2 FYNNEI. The V and J ends lost 6 bases and 10 bases, in that order; junction bases with no gene match: 14.

This rearrangement joins TRBV27 to TRBJ1-5; D might be TRBD1 (6 bases). The CDR3 sequence is 14 residues long. Per the germline V gene, CDR1 is MNHEY and CDR2 is SMNVEV (reference sequence). V shed 4 bases and J shed 7 bases, with 14 bases lying between them. The CDR3 DNA reads TGTGCCAGCAGTTCACAACAGGGTACGCAGCCCCAGCATTTT. Protein product: CASSSQQGTQPQHF.

CDR3 nucleotide sequence: TGCGCCAGCAGCAGAACAGGGGGGTTTTTGGCTAGCAATCAGCCCCAGCATTTT. Its protein product is CASSRTGGFLASNQPQHF. The chain couples TRBV4-1 to TRBJ1-5; 8 bases fit TRBD1. J was trimmed by 0 bases and V by 5 bases; bases with no gene match: 12. In germline, CDR1 is MGHRA, CDR2 YSYEKL. The CDR3 is 18 amino acids.

CDR3 residues: CASSLSGAGGLETQYF. In DNA form, the CDR3 reads TGTGCCAGCAGCTTATCTGGGGCGGGAGGGCTAGAGACCCAGTACTTC. The chain couples TRBV7-2 to TRBJ2-5; 9 bases fit TRBD2. The CDR3 consists of 16 residues. CDR1 and CDR2 (germline): SGHTA, FQGNSA. J gave up 4 bases and V 2 bases, and 8 bases lay outside the gene matches.

The rearrangement uses TRBV6-2 or TRBV6-3 and TRBJ2-7; 12 nucleotides align to TRBD2. J was trimmed by 0 bases and V by 2 bases; bases with no gene match: 5. Germline V lookup: CDR1 MNHEY, CDR2 SVGEGT. The CDR3 extends over 17 amino acids. The CDR3 sequence: CASSYASSGRDSYEQYF. The CDR3 nucleotides read TGTGCCAGCAGTTACGCGTCTAGCGGGAGGGACTCCTACGAGCAGTACTTC.

The chain combines TRBV10-3 with TRBJ1-1, with a weak D call TRBD1 (5 bases). Trimming pared 10 bases from V and 4 bases from J, leaving 13 bases between. Germline values: CDR1 ENHRY, CDR2 SYGVKD. The CDR3 contains 12 residues. The CDR3 DNA follows: TGTGCCACAGGACACGGTCCCACTGAAGCTTTCTTT. Translation gives CATGHGPTEAFF.